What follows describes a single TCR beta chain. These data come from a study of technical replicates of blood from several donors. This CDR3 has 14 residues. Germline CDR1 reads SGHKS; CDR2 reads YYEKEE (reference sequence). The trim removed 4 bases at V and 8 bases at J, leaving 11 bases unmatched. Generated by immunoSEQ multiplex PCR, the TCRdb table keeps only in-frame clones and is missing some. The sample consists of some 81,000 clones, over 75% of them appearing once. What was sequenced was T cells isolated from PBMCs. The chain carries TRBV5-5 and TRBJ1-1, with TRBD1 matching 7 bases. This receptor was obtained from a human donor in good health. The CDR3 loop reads CASSLQQGFEEAFF. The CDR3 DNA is TGTGCCAGCAGCCTACAACAGGGGTTCGAGGAAGCTTTCTTT.